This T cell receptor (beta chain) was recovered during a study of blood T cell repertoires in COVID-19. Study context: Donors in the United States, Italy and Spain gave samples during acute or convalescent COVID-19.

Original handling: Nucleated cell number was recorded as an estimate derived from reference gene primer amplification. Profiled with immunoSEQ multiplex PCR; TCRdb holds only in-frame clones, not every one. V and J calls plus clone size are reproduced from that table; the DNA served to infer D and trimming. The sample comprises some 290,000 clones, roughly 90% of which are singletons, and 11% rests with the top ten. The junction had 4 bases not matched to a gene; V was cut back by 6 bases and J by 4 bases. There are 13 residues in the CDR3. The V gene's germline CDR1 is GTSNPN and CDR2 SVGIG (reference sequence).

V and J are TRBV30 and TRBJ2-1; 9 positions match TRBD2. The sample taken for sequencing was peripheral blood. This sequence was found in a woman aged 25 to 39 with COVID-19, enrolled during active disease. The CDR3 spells CACRTSEYNEQFF. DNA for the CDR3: TGTGCCTGCCGGACTAGCGAGTACAATGAGCAGTTCTTC.